The 2 T cell receptor beta chains presented below share a single source sample, sequenced in a study of type 1 regulatory T cells. Their specific antigens are unknown. One entry per CDR3 protein, called by TCRdb with MiXCR from the reads. The data contain about 42,000 distinct CDR3 sequences, 12% of them singletons. Sequencing used cultured non-Tr1 T cells, either the whole culture or a sorted T cell fraction (not recorded which). These receptors were collected from a human donor in good health.

The rearrangement uses TRBV20-1 and TRBJ2-1; 11 positions agree with TRBD2. After removal of 6 bases from V and 3 bases from J, the junction contained 7 bases not matched to a gene. Germline V gene data show CDR1 as DFQATT and CDR2 as SNEGSKA (reference sequence). The length of the CDR3 is 15 residues. This CDR3 is CSALPGTSGYNEQFF. The DNA for the CDR3 is TGCAGTGCGCTACCCGGGACTAGCGGCTACAATGAGCAGTTCTTC.

This clonotype appeared many times. J is TRBJ1-1 and V is TRBV5-4, with a tentative D call TRBD1 (5 bases). Trimming pared 2 bases from V and 7 bases from J, leaving 12 bases between. Germline V lookup: CDR1 SGHNT, CDR2 YYREEE (reference sequence). The CDR3 extends over 13 amino acids. Here the CDR3 reads CASSLPREGEAFF. CDR3 in DNA: TGTGCCAGCAGCTTACCCAGGGAGGGTGAAGCTTTCTTT.